This T cell receptor (beta chain) was observed in a study of Ad26.COV2.S vaccination and SARS-CoV-2 variants (dated by TCRdb to the early 2020s). Regarding the research as a whole: Vaccine-arm donors were drawn from COV1001, a multicentre, randomized, double-blind, placebo-controlled phase I-IIa trial of Ad26.COV2.S in healthy adults. Ad26.COV2.S was given intramuscularly at 5x10^10 or 1x10^11 viral particles, as a single shot or as two shots 56 days apart. Sequencing of the TCRbeta repertoire served to evaluate the specificity and breadth of SARS-CoV-2-reactive T cell receptors following Ad26.COV2.S vaccination. A total of roughly 32 samples were included in the TCR-sequenced set, comprising roughly 19 Ad26.COV2.S vaccine recipients, 5 placebo recipients and 8 SARS-CoV-2 convalescent individuals. Participants in the trial were split at random into five groups of five each, receiving low-dose or high-dose Ad26.COV2.S once or twice, or else placebo on both occasions. Investigators did not know the trial group allocation while performing experiments and assessing outcomes.

Taken with the paper, the label for treatment or condition translates to: about 20 received Ad26.COV2.S at low or high dose, single or two shots; 5 received placebo; per-sample allocation not given. For vaccine and placebo recipients, the sequenced repertoires came from samples collected on day 63 after the first injection. Cohort 1b enrolled 25 adults aged 18-55 years at a single site in Boston, USA, between 29 July and 7 August 2020. Ad26.COV2.S was a replication-incompetent adenovirus type 26 vector that expressed a prefusion-stabilized SARS-CoV-2 spike protein derived from the original Wuhan strain. The investigation overall reported the following: Ad26.COV2.S recipients had higher spike-specific TCR breadth than placebo recipients (P = 0.0014). After vaccination, spike-specific CD8+ and CD4+ T cell responses were reported to show substantial breadth. It was noted by the authors that total T cell responses may have been underestimated by the TCR breadth and depth analyses. Vaccine and placebo recipients had similar non-spike TCR breadth, a finding consistent with the vaccine containing only spike. The study was not powered for comparison of responses between vaccine doses or regimens.

The immunoSEQ Assay was used to sequence TCRbeta CDR3 regions. After extraction, genomic DNA underwent amplification by bias-controlled multiplex PCR, followed by high-throughput sequencing. The paper's processing steps were these. To quantify the absolute abundance of each unique TCRbeta CDR3 region, sequences were collapsed and filtered. T cell fraction was estimated by normalization of TCRbeta template counts to usable DNA, with usable DNA being measured through amplification of reference genes present in all nucleated cells. Repertoire TCRs were annotated as SARS-CoV-2-specific by exact matching of V gene, CDR3 amino acid sequence and J gene to a known reactive TCR set. The reference SARS-CoV-2 TCR set came from MIRA and was filtered for enrichment in COVID-19-positive ImmuneCODE repertoires, removing public or cross-reactive TCRs. Using the MIRA antigens, annotated TCRs were further analysed by specific ORF or by position within an ORF. Depth was the summed frequency of annotated unique rearrangements, while breadth was defined as annotated unique rearrangements over total unique productive rearrangements. Two-sided Wilcoxon rank-sum tests were used to compare TCR breadth between groups. TCRdb took over this immuneACCESS table, retaining in-frame rearrangements with V and J assigned. Such tables are incomplete; in checked studies, under half of the missing clones stem from an unresolved V gene, and the remainder is unexplained. V, J and clone size derive from that table, while D and trimming were established from the DNA sequence. For this sample the table gives over 200,000 clones, of which around 87% were detected only once. The ten largest make up 9.5% to 12% of the sample.

Looking up the germline V gene (reference sequence) yields CDR1 LNHDA and CDR2 SQIVND. The CDR3 numbers 13 residues from cysteine through phenylalanine. Kept here is only the CDR3 DNA, which spans 39 bases and is read in frame from base 1. The germline V end is reduced by 7 bases and the J end by 6 bases; junction bases left unmatched: 2. Points on this clone: The target of this receptor is not known. No clone much larger than this one lies a single base away; base qualities are absent.

This specimen consisted of peripheral blood, obtained in a trial of Ad26.COV2.S vaccine versus placebo. The TCR comes from a person aged 18-65 years who received the Ad26.COV2.S COVID-19 vaccine or a placebo. The chain is encoded by TRBV19 joined to TRBJ2-2, and 10 bases in between align with TRBD2. The nucleotide sequence reads TGTGCCAGTACTAGCGGGAGTGCCGGGGAGCTGTTTTTT. Its coded protein is CASTSGSAGELFF.